These T cell receptor beta chains were read from a single sample in a study of T cell repertoires in cytomegalovirus infection. TCRdb processed the reads anew with MiXCR; each CDR3 protein has one entry. The table includes about 700,000 distinct CDR3 sequences, about 33% detected once. No cognate antigen is known for these TCRs. Specimen: cultured PBMCs, collected from culture after CMV antigen stimulation. These TCRs come from a human donor in good health (CMV status not recorded). Some clones in this sample may be carry-over from other donors' samples. The CDR3 runs from the conserved cysteine through the conserved F or W.

V gene	J gene	CDR3 protein
TRBV11-2	TRBJ2-3	CASRRLIGSSTDTQYF
TRBV7-2	TRBJ2-2	CASRAGRNTGELFF
TRBV7-6	TRBJ2-5	CASSFSLLGPGETQYF
TRBV20-1	TRBJ1-1	CSARDFQGAMNTEAFF
TRBV5-1	TRBJ2-1	CASSLLQGRYNEQFF
TRBV12-3/TRBV12-4	TRBJ1-1	CASSFGQDLKQGKAFF
TRBV20-1	TRBJ1-6	CSALVGSYNSPLHF
TRBV7-9	TRBJ1-4	CASSLDGATNEKLFF
TRBV11-3	TRBJ2-7	CASSSSSGEQYF
TRBV27	TRBJ2-1	CASSFPEHNEQFF
TRBV5-1	TRBJ2-7	CASRVYFGLADSSYEQYF
TRBV19	TRBJ2-3	CASSILSGDPTDTQYF
TRBV7-6	TRBJ2-5	CASSPGHHQETQYF
TRBV7-6	TRBJ1-5	CASSPGQGGTHQPQHF
TRBV7-2	TRBJ2-5	CASSPLRGGPSETQYF
TRBV19	TRBJ1-1	CASSMTVMNTEAFF
TRBV6-6	TRBJ2-1	CASGKGVAASQEQFF
TRBV7-8	TRBJ2-7	CASSAGAGTVTYEQYF
TRBV5-1	TRBJ1-1	CASSLGDSDTEAFF
TRBV7-2	TRBJ2-6	CASSLGQVTGANVLTF
TRBV7-2	TRBJ1-3	CASSLAGQAGNTIYF
TRBV6-5	TRBJ2-7	CASSYFTGGQNEQYF
TRBV24-1	TRBJ2-1	CATSGPTGSSYNEQFF
TRBV18	TRBJ1-1	CASSPRSSYGNTEAFF
TRBV2	TRBJ1-2	CASSGPSTPNYGYTF
TRBV10-3	TRBJ1-2	CAIMSKTGDGYTF
TRBV4-1	TRBJ2-1	CASSQDPDRPTSGAEQFF
TRBV7-2	TRBJ2-7	CASSLSAGTGSYEQYF
TRBV10-1	TRBJ2-3	CASGGLAGDTQYF
TRBV4-1	TRBJ1-1	CASSHPFSTEAFF
TRBV7-8	TRBJ2-7	CASTRGSGTGEQYF
TRBV12-3/TRBV12-4	TRBJ2-1	CASSLPLGRERGNEQFF
TRBV20-1	TRBJ2-7	CSAYSGISYEQYF
TRBV7-8	TRBJ2-5	CASSLEREEETQYF
TRBV20-1	TRBJ2-3	CSAKTDTGADTQYF
TRBV20-1	TRBJ1-2	CSATGQSYGYTF
TRBV5-6	TRBJ2-7	CASSSDRVWQYF
TRBV6-1	TRBJ2-3	CASRGPGPRKADTQYF
TRBV7-2	TRBJ2-1	CASSTGPIFSYNEQFF
TRBV6-2/TRBV6-3	TRBJ2-1	CASRSTGPRFEQFF
TRBV7-8	TRBJ2-5	CASRAGTERVETQYF
TRBV7-2	TRBJ1-1	CASSPRSDSEAFF
TRBV12-3/TRBV12-4	TRBJ2-1	CASSFRTGSGEQFF
TRBV12-3/TRBV12-4	TRBJ1-1	CASSRQGLAEAFF
TRBV2	TRBJ2-2	CASRGDRGRVHGELFF
TRBV6-6	TRBJ1-2	CASSRPGQGFGYTF
TRBV20-1	TRBJ2-1	CSAQTSRLDEQFF
TRBV11-2	TRBJ1-1	CASSLGDTGTGYMNTEAFF
TRBV7-2	TRBJ2-5	CASSSKRGGAETQYF